One and the same sample provided the 4 T cell receptor beta chains below, sequenced in a study of regulatory T cells in long-lasting Graves disease. The time point here: persistent/refractory GD, antithyroid drugs over 5 years with positive TRAb. After RNA was extracted from PBMCs, the TCR library was made from it. Libraries of TCR beta came from iRepertoire HTBI primers plus Arm-PCR of CDR3 regions. TCRdb fed the multiplex PCR reads into MiXCR, producing one record per CDR3 protein. The data show a few hundred thousand distinct CDR3 sequences, roughly 21% seen once. The material was peripheral blood mononuclear cells (PBMCs), obtained when the disease was refractory, from a patient treated with antithyroid drugs. The receptors come from a female donor with Graves disease.

This clonotype was seen a few times. The V gene is TRBV28, the J gene TRBJ2-1; 11 nucleotides align to TRBD2. Germline V gene data show CDR1 as MDHEN and CDR2 as SYDVKM. Trimming took 6 bases from V and 4 from J; bases not matched to a gene: 5. This CDR3 comprises 15 residues. The CDR3 DNA is TGTGCCAGCAGGAGGGGACTAGCGGATTACAATGAGCAGTTCTTC. It encodes CASRRGLADYNEQFF.

This clonotype came up many times. The V gene is TRBV28, the J gene TRBJ2-7; possibly TRBD1 or TRBD2 for D (5 bases each). This CDR3 region has 13 residues. Germline V lookup: CDR1 MDHEN, CDR2 SYDVKM. V was cut by 5 bases and J by 0 bases, with 8 bases left in between. CDR3 nucleotide sequence: TGTGCCAGCAGTGTAGGGACCTCCTACGAGCAGTACTTC. It codes for CASSVGTSYEQYF.

This clonotype was picked up a small number of times. This chain connects TRBV19 to TRBJ1-1; TRBD1 matches at 7 bases. Per the germline V gene, CDR1 is LNHDA and CDR2 is SQIVND (reference sequence). This CDR3 is 13 amino acids long. V lost 0 bases and J lost 6; bases outside the gene matches: 1. CDR3 DNA: TGTGCCAGTAGTATAGATACAGGGGCTGAAGCTTTCTTT. Protein product: CASSIDTGAEAFF.

This clonotype has ten or more counts. The chain couples TRBV6-2 or TRBV6-3 to TRBJ1-1, with D perhaps matching TRBD1 (5 bases). The germline V gene encodes CDR1 MNHEY and CDR2 SVGEGT. CDR3 length: 13 residues. The V gene lost 5 bases and the J gene lost 4 bases, with 11 bases spanning the gap. The CDR3 DNA is TGTGCCAGCAGTGAGGGGATGGGCACTGAAGCTTTCTTT. This sequence encodes CASSEGMGTEAFF.